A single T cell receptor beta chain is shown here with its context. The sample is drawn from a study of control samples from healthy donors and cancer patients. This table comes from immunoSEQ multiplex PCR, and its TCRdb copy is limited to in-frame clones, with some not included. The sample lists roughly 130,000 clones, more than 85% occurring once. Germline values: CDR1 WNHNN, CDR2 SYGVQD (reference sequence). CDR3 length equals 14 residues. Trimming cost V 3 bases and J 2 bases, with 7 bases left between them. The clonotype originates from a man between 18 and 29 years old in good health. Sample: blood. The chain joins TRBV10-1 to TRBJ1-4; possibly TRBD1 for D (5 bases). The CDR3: CASSDRVTNEKLFF. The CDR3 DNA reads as TGCGCCAGCAGTGACAGGGTCACTAATGAAAAACTGTTTTTT.